This passage covers 30 T cell receptor beta chains from one sample sequenced in a study of patients and donors after allogeneic stem cell transplantation. TCRdb reprocessed the RT-PCR reads via MiXCR and lists one record per CDR3 protein. The data contain tens of thousands of distinct CDR3 sequences, approximately 26% of them singletons. Sequenced: blood, either unsorted or a sorted T cell fraction (not recorded which). The source is a human donor who was either an allogeneic HSCT recipient or a stem cell or donor lymphocyte infusion donor (not recorded which). It is not recorded whose cells these are; they may come from a transplant donor.

The J gene is TRBJ1-1, the V gene TRBV6-5; D unresolved. Trimming stripped 3 bases from V and 1 base from J, with 12 bases between. Germline lookup yields CDR1 MNHEY and CDR2 SVGAGI. The CDR3 spans 15 residues. CDR3: CASSYSQAANTEAFF. For the CDR3, the DNA is TGTGCCAGCAGTTATTCCCAAGCGGCGAACACTGAAGCTTTCTTT.

In this sample, this clonotype turned up many times. CDR3 DNA: TGTGCCAGCAGTGGAGATATGGGCTACACCTTC. Translation: CASSGDMGYTF. The J gene is TRBJ1-2, the V gene TRBV12-3 or TRBV12-4; D is unclear. The CDR3 extends over 11 amino acids. Trimming pared 5 bases from V and 8 bases from J, leaving 9 bases between.

This clonotype was seen only a few times. V and J are TRBV20-1 and TRBJ2-5; TRBD1 matches 7 bases. In germline, CDR1 is DFQATT, CDR2 SNEGSKA (reference sequence). The length of the CDR3 is 12 residues. Germline trimming cut 5 bases from V and 3 bases from J; bases unmatched to any gene: 3. This CDR3 is CSAGDSEETQYF. Here the CDR3 DNA reads TGCAGTGCTGGGGACAGCGAAGAGACCCAGTACTTC.

This clonotype was counted at least ten times. This chain uses TRBV28 with TRBJ2-5, with unresolved D. The ends were cut back, 6 bases at V and 4 bases at J, with 12 bases in the middle. The germline gives CDR1 MDHEN, CDR2 SYDVKM. This CDR3 is built from 13 residues. CDR3 nucleotide sequence: TGTGCCAGCAGCCAGATCTCAAGAGAGACCCAGTACTTC. Translated, it gives CASSQISRETQYF.

The chain recombines TRBV12-3 or TRBV12-4 with TRBJ2-1, with unresolved D. Trimming took 6 bases from V and 5 from J, leaving 8 bases between them. The CDR3 loop spans 12 amino acids. CDR3 residues: CASRTTNNEQFF. The CDR3 coding sequence is TGTGCCAGCAGAACTACGAACAATGAGCAGTTCTTC.

The chain joins TRBV7-2 to TRBJ2-5, with TRBD2 identical over 10 bases. This CDR3 comprises 15 residues. Trimming cost V 3 bases and J 5 bases; bases outside gene matches: 6. Per the germline V gene, CDR1 is SGHTA and CDR2 is FQGNSA. CDR3 in DNA: TGTGCCAGCAGCTTCGCTAGCGGGGGAAGGGAGACCCAGTACTTC. Amino acids: CASSFASGGRETQYF.

V and J are TRBV7-9 and TRBJ2-6; TRBD1 might be the D (6 bases). The CDR3 sequence is 15 residues long. V was cut by 6 bases and J by 2 bases, with 11 bases left in between. Germline V lookup: CDR1 SEHNR, CDR2 FQNEAQ (reference sequence). In DNA, the CDR3 is TGTGCCAGCAGTTACAGGGTGGCTGGGGCCAACGTCCTGACTTTC. Its protein product is CASSYRVAGANVLTF.

V is TRBV28 and J is TRBJ2-7; tentatively, D is TRBD2 (5 bases). The CDR3 is made up of 13 amino acids. CDR1 is MDHEN, CDR2 SYDVKM, per germline. The V end lost 6 bases, the J end lost 5 bases, and 14 bases lay between the germline ends. Here the CDR3 DNA reads TGTGCCAGCAGGACTCCAGCTAGCAACGAGCAGTACTTC. This encodes CASRTPASNEQYF.

The chain recombines TRBV29-1 with TRBJ2-1; D might be TRBD2 (7 bases). CDR3 length: 13 amino acids. Looked up from germline, CDR1 is SQVTM and CDR2 is ANQGSEA. V lost 0 bases and J lost 9, with 12 bases in between. CDR3 loop: CSVEERGGTEQFF. DNA of the CDR3: TGCAGCGTTGAAGAGAGGGGGGGCACTGAGCAGTTCTTC.

The V gene is TRBV29-1, the J gene TRBJ2-3, with unresolved D. Trimming removed 3 bases at V and 4 bases at J, with 11 bases between. Germline lookup yields CDR1 SQVTM and CDR2 ANQGSEA. The CDR3 is 13 amino acids. The CDR3 DNA sequence: TGCAGCGTTGATGGTGTTAGATCAGATACGCAGTATTTT. This codes for CSVDGVRSDTQYF.

The V gene is TRBV20-1, the J gene TRBJ2-7, with D tentatively TRBD1 (5 bases). The CDR3 totals 14 residues. The germline V gene has CDR1 DFQATT and CDR2 SNEGSKA (reference sequence). The V gene lost 3 bases and the J gene lost 3 bases, with 15 bases spanning the gap. The CDR3: CSASVAGINYEQYF. In DNA form, the CDR3 reads TGCAGTGCTAGTGTGGCAGGGATCAACTACGAGCAGTACTTC.

Only a few counts were recorded for this clonotype. This chain uses TRBV7-8 with TRBJ2-2, with a tentative D call TRBD2 (6 bases). The CDR3 spans 16 residues. Germline loops: CDR1 SGHVS, CDR2 FQNEAQ. The V end lost 5 bases, the J end lost 5 bases, and 18 bases lay between the germline ends. The CDR3 sequence is CASSPLGGVWTGELFF. CDR3 sequence (DNA): TGTGCCAGCAGCCCACTGGGCGGGGTTTGGACCGGGGAGCTGTTTTTT.

In this sample, this clonotype turned up a few times. The chain employs TRBV20-1 and TRBJ1-3; weak D call: TRBD1 (6 bases). The germline CDR1 and CDR2 sequences are DFQATT and SNEGSKA (reference sequence). There are 15 residues in the CDR3. V was clipped by 5 bases and J by 0 bases, with 14 bases between them. The DNA of the CDR3 is TGCAGTGCTCTCAGGGGTCCTTACTCTGGAAACACCATATATTTT. Amino acids: CSALRGPYSGNTIYF.

This clonotype appeared a few times. The chain uses TRBV20-1 and TRBJ2-1; 13 bases are shared with TRBD2. The CDR3 has 16 residues. V lost 0 bases to trimming and J lost 4 bases; unmatched junction nucleotides: 3. Germline assignment: CDR1 DFQATT and CDR2 SNEGSKA (reference sequence). CDR3 nucleotides: TGCAGTGCTAGAGATAAGGGACTAGCGGGATACAATGAGCAGTTCTTC. It translates to CSARDKGLAGYNEQFF.

The chain links TRBV7-9 to TRBJ1-2; D unresolved. This CDR3 comprises 13 residues. In germline, CDR1 is SEHNR, CDR2 FQNEAQ (reference sequence). The V end lost 3 bases, the J end lost 3 bases, and 8 bases lay between the germline ends. CDR3 DNA: TGTGCCAGCAGCTTGTACCGCTACTATGGCTACACCTTC. This encodes CASSLYRYYGYTF.

Relative to its sample, this clonotype is medium-sized. The chain carries TRBV6-6 and TRBJ1-5; D unresolved. CDR1 and CDR2 (germline): MNHNY, SVGAGI (reference sequence). Between the trimmed V and J ends, which lost 6 bases and 4 bases, there was a span of 4 bases. CDR3 length: 11 amino acids. CDR3 residues: CASSSNQPQHF. CDR3 sequence (DNA): TGTGCCAGCAGCTCTAATCAGCCCCAGCATTTT.

The genes are TRBV20-1 and TRBJ2-7; unclear D gene. The CDR3 has 11 residues. CDR1 is DFQATT, CDR2 SNEGSKA, per germline (reference sequence). The V end lost 5 bases, the J end lost 6 bases, and 11 bases lay between the germline ends. The DNA of the CDR3 is TGCAGTGCTCCCGGCGAACCCGAGCAGTACTTC. The encoded protein is CSAPGEPEQYF.

J is TRBJ2-1 and V is TRBV5-1, with a weak D call TRBD2 (5 bases). The V gene's germline CDR1 is SGHRS and CDR2 YFSETQ. This CDR3 has 17 residues. With 6 bases removed from V and 0 bases from J, the gap between germline ends came to 19 bases. In DNA, the CDR3 is TGCGCCAGCACCCCGGGGTCTGGCAAAAGCTCCTACAATGAGCAGTTCTTC. Protein: CASTPGSGKSSYNEQFF. The full variable domain, completed using reference TRBV5-1 and TRBJ2-1, is KAGVTQTPRYLIKTRGQQVTLSCSPISGHRSVSWYQQTPGQGLQFLFEYFSETQRNKGNFPGRFSGRQFSNSRSEMNVSTLELGDSALYLCASTPGSGKSSYNEQFFGPGTRLTVL.

This clonotype was observed a handful of times. The J gene is TRBJ1-6, the V gene TRBV5-5; D is undetermined. The CDR3 totals 15 residues. V gave up 1 base and J gave up 5 bases, with 10 bases separating them. The germline V gene has CDR1 SGHKS and CDR2 YYEKEE (reference sequence). The chain's CDR3 is CASSLWEPDNSPLHF. CDR3 DNA sequence: TGTGCCAGCAGCTTGTGGGAACCAGATAATTCACCCCTCCACTTT. The full variable domain, with the rest looked up from reference TRBV5-5 and TRBJ1-6, is DAGVTQSPTHLIKTRGQQVTLRCSPISGHKSVSWYQQVLGQGPQFIFQYYEKEERGRGNFPDRFSARQFPNYSSELNVNALLLGDSALYLCASSLWEPDNSPLHFGNGTRLTVT.

This clonotype was counted between two and nine times. The chain combines TRBV27 with TRBJ1-2, with 12 bases aligning to TRBD1. There are 13 residues in the CDR3. The germline V gene has CDR1 MNHEY and CDR2 SMNVEV (reference sequence). V lost 6 bases and J lost 7; bases outside the gene matches: 3. CDR3 residues: CASRGQGAPGYTF. For the CDR3, the DNA is TGTGCCAGCAGGGGACAGGGGGCGCCTGGCTACACCTTC.

The chain joins TRBV29-1 to TRBJ1-3; the D gene is possibly TRBD1 (5 bases). The length of the CDR3 is 13 residues. V lost 4 bases, J lost 3 bases, and 10 bases lay in between. Germline CDR1 is SQVTM and CDR2 is ANQGSEA. The CDR3 DNA sequence: TGCAGCGTTGTGGCAGGGTTTGGAAACACCATATATTTT. This codes for CSVVAGFGNTIYF.

The chain links TRBV29-1 to TRBJ2-5; D may be TRBD2 (5 bases). The ends were cut back, 4 bases at V and 5 bases at J, with 14 bases in the middle. Germline values: CDR1 SQVTM, CDR2 ANQGSEA. The CDR3 totals 13 residues. CDR3 DNA: TGCAGCGTTGCTGGCAGGCGAGGGGAGACCCAGTACTTC. Translating it yields CSVAGRRGETQYF.

This chain joins TRBV9 and TRBJ2-7; 12 bases are shared with TRBD1. This CDR3 region has 15 residues. V gave up 0 bases and J gave up 4 bases; unmatched junction bases: 2. The germline V gene has CDR1 SGDLS and CDR2 YYNGEE. The CDR3 nucleotides read TGTGCCAGCAGCGTAGGGGGACAGGGGGCGTACGAGCAGTACTTC. Translated, it gives CASSVGGQGAYEQYF.

This clonotype was seen only a few times. The chain has TRBV12-3 or TRBV12-4 and TRBJ1-1, with D maybe TRBD1 (5 bases). Trimming removed 7 bases at V and 1 base at J, with 10 bases between. The CDR3 loop spans 13 amino acids. The CDR3: CASTGAGNTEAFF. CDR3 coding DNA: TGTGCCAGCACTGGGGCGGGGAACACTGAAGCTTTCTTT.

This clonotype turned up a few times. The V call is TRBV12-3 or TRBV12-4, the J call TRBJ2-2; 9 bases are a match to TRBD1. The CDR3 has 15 amino acids. V lost 6 bases, J lost 4 bases, and 6 bases stayed unmatched. CDR3 region: CASSPNRGRTGELFF. DNA for the CDR3: TGTGCCAGCAGCCCTAACAGGGGGCGCACCGGGGAGCTGTTTTTT.

This clonotype was detected ten times or more. The V gene is TRBV7-6, the J gene TRBJ1-1, with unresolved D. This CDR3 has 13 amino acids. Germline CDR1 is SGHVS and CDR2 is FNYEAQ. Trimming removed 1 base from V and 1 base from J, with 4 bases in between. Written as DNA, the CDR3 is TGTGCCAGCAGCTTAGGGGCGAACACTGAAGCTTTCTTT. Amino acids: CASSLGANTEAFF. Variable domain in full (rest from reference TRBV7-6 and TRBJ1-1): GAGVSQSPRYKVTKRGQDVALRCDPISGHVSLYWYRQALGQGPEFLTYFNYEAQQDKSGLPNDRFSAERPEGSISTLTIQRTEQRDSAMYRCASSLGANTEAFFGQGTRLTVV.

This clonotype was counted a single time. The chain employs TRBV18 and TRBJ2-1; either TRBD1 or TRBD2 may fit D (5 bases each). The CDR3 consists of 16 residues. Germline CDR1 KGHSH, CDR2 LQKENI. The V gene lost 0 bases and the J gene lost 5 bases, with 14 bases spanning the gap. Here the CDR3 DNA reads TGTGCCAGCTCACCACCGTTGAGCGGACACCACAATGAGCAGTTCTTC. It codes for CASSPPLSGHHNEQFF.

The table lists this clonotype with a count of one. V and J are TRBV28 and TRBJ1-5; 10 nucleotides match TRBD1. J lost 3 bases, V lost 4 bases, and 3 bases had no gene match. From germline, CDR1 is MDHEN and CDR2 SYDVKM. CDR3 size: 15 residues. For the CDR3, the DNA is TGTGCCAGCAGTTGGGGACAGGGGCACAATCAGCCCCAGCATTTT. This sequence encodes CASSWGQGHNQPQHF.

The sample holds a few counts of this clonotype. V gene TRBV7-3 combines with J gene TRBJ2-1; D might be TRBD1 or TRBD2, each matching 5 bases. CDR3 size: 16 residues. Germline CDR1 and CDR2: SGHTA and FQGTGA. V dropped 3 bases and J dropped 0 bases, with 12 bases sitting between them. CDR3 in amino acids: CASSLKYGGSYNEQFF. DNA of the CDR3: TGTGCCAGCAGCTTGAAATATGGGGGCTCCTACAATGAGCAGTTCTTC.

V usage is TRBV12-3 or TRBV12-4 and J usage is TRBJ2-7, with D perhaps matching TRBD2 (5 bases). The CDR3 length is 13 residues. Trimming shortened V by 1 base and J by 6 bases, and 10 bases separated the two germline ends. The CDR3 nucleotides are TGTGCCAGCAGTTTAGAAGCAGCGGCCGAGCAGTACTTC. This gives the protein CASSLEAAAEQYF.